This record concerns one TCR beta chain sequence. These data originate in a study of identical twins. The CDR3 extends over 15 amino acids. The ends were cut back, 4 bases at V and 4 bases at J, with 16 bases in the middle. Germline V CDR1 and CDR2: SEHNR, FQNEAQ (reference sequence). TCRdb re-called the 5' RACE reads with MiXCR, one entry per CDR3 protein. Of 410,000 or so distinct CDR3 sequences in the sample, roughly 18% were seen once. The genes are TRBV7-9 and TRBJ2-5; D is possibly TRBD2 (5 bases). The specimen sequenced was naive T cells sorted from blood. The sequence was obtained from a man in his forties or fifties in good health. The CDR3 sequence is CASSSPGGRGETQYF. The CDR3 DNA reads TGTGCCAGCAGCTCCCCGGGTGGACGGGGAGAGACCCAGTACTTC.